This T cell receptor beta chain was found in a study of long-term antiretroviral therapy in people with HIV (dated by TCRdb to the early 2020s). Regarding the complete study: The earliest samples were collected about a decade before the 2015 WHO recommendation for immediate ART, when ART was typically delayed until CD4 counts fell. Of the approximately 30 participants with HIV, fewer than twelve were female. From some 28 adults with confirmed HIV infection, the cohort provided some 200 cryopreserved PBMC samples, gathered serially across a mean of roughly 6 years (range 1-12). A retrospective serial study tested whether ART initiation and durable HIV suppression were associated with changes in peripheral blood TRB repertoire composition and diversity. Test extractions of a monoclonal T-cell line alongside fewer than 40 polyclonal samples showed no cross-contamination during QIAcube processing.

The full study reports these points: Because cell numbers in pre-ART samples were limited, unsorted PBMC were profiled instead of sorted CD4+ and CD8+ T cells. Inferences about post-ART repertoire changes are limited because no data were available on ART adherence, viral resistance or therapy changes. Compared with controls, HIV repertoires had narrower CDR3 length ranges, and the network structure pointed to an antigen-experienced repertoire that shifted only slightly toward naive after ART. Samples dated from about 2003 to 2018, and the ART regimens used may be less effective than current ones. Owing to limited PBMC availability, only the TCR beta chain was sequenced, without alpha chain pairing. Starting ART was linked to a significant rise in TRB diversity, yet even with long-term ART the diversity remained significantly lower than in transplant donor controls. The repertoire was dominated across all time points by expanded TRB clones identified before ART initiation, although this dominance was seen to fluctuate and to decrease in many PLHIV after ART.

Note on this clone: Its antigen target is currently unknown. Base qualities are not recorded, but no much larger clone differs from it by a single base.

The immunoSEQ hsTCRB v3.0 assay was used at survey level resolution to sequence the TRB variable region. The targeted TRB sequencing depth was roughly 40,000-50,000 T-cell genomes per sample. An Illumina MiSeq with a v3 150-cycle kit was used to sequence the pooled TRB libraries. On the authors' methods: Repertoire analysis was performed in R inside a reproducible Nextflow workflow that covered QC, data transformation and analysis. LymphoSeq2, an R package for exploring AIRR-Seq data, was used to implement the custom analyses. A few samples that yielded fewer than 5000 total TRB sequences were excluded, so that fewer than 250 HIV repertoires were analyzed. Among the roughly 200 retained HIV repertoires, 55 to 65 were collected before ART initiation and some 130 were collected after ART initiation. Each repertoire was downsampled to 5000 TRB nucleotide sequences, and summary statistics were averaged across 100 downsampling iterations. Only TRB sequences with CDR3 regions of at least seven amino acids were retained for analysis. Diversity was measured with a Shannon entropy-derived clonality score and the Gini coefficient. Repertoire networks linked the top 5000 CDR3 amino acid sequences whenever two sequences differed by an edit distance of one. For TRB CDR3 amino acid sequences, antigen specificity groups and MHC restriction were predicted with GLIPH2. Known CMV, EBV, HIV or tissue antigen associations were flagged by matching CDR3 amino acid sequences against VDJdb and McPAS-TCR. Pre-ART, post-ART and control groups were compared with Wilcoxon signed-rank tests and Holm-Bonferroni correction. The immuneACCESS repertoire file appears here via TCRdb, limited to in-frame rearrangements. These files lack a portion of the clones; in checked studies, under half of the deficit traces to unresolved V genes, and the cause of the others is not known. That table furnishes V, J and clone size, whereas the DNA furnished D and trimming. For this sample the table gives 25,000 to 30,000 clones, of which around 90% were detected only once. About 3.6% of the sample is taken by the ten largest.

Inclusion was restricted to participants for whom at least one PBMC sample before ART initiation and at least two post-ART samples were available. Treatment was received in the United States of America by all participants with HIV. Before DNA extraction, cryopreserved samples containing 1-10 million PBMC were thawed and washed. At the time of the earliest PBMC sample, participants with HIV were aged between 23 and 54 years. Per participant, PBMC samples came from 1-4 timepoints prior to ART initiation and 2-8 timepoints following ART initiation, for a median of 7 samples. For every participant, serial HIV viral load, CD4+ T-cell count, ART history and demographic data were obtained. Genomic DNA was extracted from unsorted PBMC with a Qiagen kit on a QIAcube, with processing performed in batches of 12 samples. Relative to germline, V is 3 bases shorter and J is 6 bases shorter, with 10 bases between their ends. The CDR3 runs 13 amino acids, cysteine and phenylalanine included. Left in the record is the CDR3 DNA by itself, 39 bases read in frame from the first base. CDR1 is given as LGHNA and CDR2 as YSLEER, both from the germline V gene.

This specimen was unsorted PBMCs, taken 1.8 years after starting antiretroviral therapy. The receptor was derived from a woman aged 18-29 years with HIV. The sequence links TRBV4-3 to TRBJ2-3, and the D gene may be TRBD2, 6 bases matching. The sequenced DNA: TGCGCCAGCAGCCAGGCCACTAGCGATACGCAGTATTTT. Its protein reads: CASSQATSDTQYF.